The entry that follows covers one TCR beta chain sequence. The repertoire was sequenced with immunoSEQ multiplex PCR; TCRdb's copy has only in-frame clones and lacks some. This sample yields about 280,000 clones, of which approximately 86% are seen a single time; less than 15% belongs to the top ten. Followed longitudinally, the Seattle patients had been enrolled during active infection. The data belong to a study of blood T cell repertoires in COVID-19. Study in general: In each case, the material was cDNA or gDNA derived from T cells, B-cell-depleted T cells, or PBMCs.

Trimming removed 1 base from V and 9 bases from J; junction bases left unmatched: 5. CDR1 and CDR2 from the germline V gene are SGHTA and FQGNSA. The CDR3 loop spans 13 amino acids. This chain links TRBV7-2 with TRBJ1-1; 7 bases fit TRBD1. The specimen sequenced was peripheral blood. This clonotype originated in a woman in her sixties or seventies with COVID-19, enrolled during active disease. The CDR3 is CASSLGRGNKAFF. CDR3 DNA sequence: TGTGCCAGCAGCTTAGGCAGGGGGAACAAAGCTTTCTTT.